The 28 T cell receptor beta chains in this list originate from one sample, sequenced in a study of shared clonotypes between healthy human individuals. Produced via immunoSEQ multiplex PCR; TCRdb's table is partial and in-frame only. The sample holds some 2,400,000 clones, approximately 96% seen once. The sample taken for sequencing was naive CD4+ T cells sorted from blood. Sample subset: CD45RA+ positively selected. These TCRs come from a man younger than 35 in good health.

V gene TRBV10-3 combines with J gene TRBJ2-1, with 7 bases matching TRBD2. V lost 1 base and J lost 2; bases outside the gene matches: 5. Germline CDR1 reads ENHRY; CDR2 reads SYGVKD. The CDR3 totals 16 residues. CDR3 residues: CAISEWASGTYNEQFF. The CDR3 DNA sequence: TGTGCCATCAGTGAGTGGGCTAGCGGAACCTACAATGAGCAGTTCTTC.

The V call is TRBV5-6, the J call TRBJ2-4; D is possibly TRBD2 (6 bases). This CDR3 is built from 15 residues. Per germline, CDR1 SGHDT and CDR2 YYEEEE. V lost 4 bases and J lost 0, with 11 bases in between. CDR3 nucleotides: TGTGCCAGCAGCGTGAGGACTATAGCCAAAAACATTCAGTACTTC. Protein product: CASSVRTIAKNIQYF.

This sequence joins TRBV5-1 and TRBJ2-7; TRBD1 agrees at 11 bases. After removal of 0 bases from V and 5 bases from J, the junction contained 4 bases not matched to a gene. The CDR3 spans 15 residues. Germline V gene lookup returns CDR1 SGHRS and CDR2 YFSETQ. CDR3 in DNA: TGCGCCAGCAGCTTGGAGCGGACAGGGGGCGACGAGCAGTACTTC. This encodes CASSLERTGGDEQYF.

The chain recombines TRBV6-5 with TRBJ2-7; D gene ambiguous. V lost 6 bases and J 4 bases, leaving 16 bases between the germline ends. CDR1 and CDR2 (germline): MNHEY, SVGAGI. The CDR3 consists of 14 residues. The chain's CDR3 is CASRPPGQTYEQYF. DNA of the CDR3: TGTGCCAGCAGACCCCCCGGCCAAACGTACGAGCAGTACTTC.

The V gene is TRBV20-1, the J gene TRBJ2-4; D is unclear. CDR1 is DFQATT, CDR2 SNEGSKA, per germline (reference sequence). This CDR3 contains 11 residues. Deletions cut 0 bases from V and 5 bases from J, with 2 bases between. CDR3 in amino acids: CSARDENIQYF. CDR3 coding DNA: TGCAGTGCTAGAGATGAAAACATTCAGTACTTC.

In regard to this clone: This specimen includes other DNA sequences encoding the same CDR3. The chain couples TRBV30 to TRBJ2-2, with 7 bases lining up with TRBD1. The CDR3 is 14 amino acids. Germline V CDR1 and CDR2: GTSNPN, SVGIG (reference sequence). J lost 0 bases, V lost 2 bases, and 0 bases had no gene match. CDR3 in amino acids: CAWSRGPNTGELFF. The DNA for the CDR3 is TGTGCCTGGAGTAGGGGGCCGAACACCGGGGAGCTGTTTTTT.

The table lists this clone with a few counts. The chain links TRBV28 to TRBJ2-7, with D unresolved. Germline V gene data show CDR1 as MDHEN and CDR2 as SYDVKM. The germline V and J ends were trimmed by 2 bases and 2 bases, with 16 bases remaining between them. This CDR3 comprises 16 residues. The CDR3 DNA follows: TGTGCCAGCAGTTTACGCAAGGTCGTCTTTCCCTACGAGCAGTACTTC. Residues: CASSLRKVVFPYEQYF.

The gene calls are TRBV4-1 and TRBJ2-1, with D unclear. The CDR3 is 16 amino acids. V was cut by 3 bases and J by 0 bases, with 12 bases left in between. Germline CDR1 and CDR2: MGHRA and YSYEKL. Here the CDR3 DNA reads TGCGCCAGCAGCCATCCCGGACGTAGCTCCTACAATGAGCAGTTCTTC. It yields the protein CASSHPGRSSYNEQFF.

This rearrangement joins TRBV10-1 to TRBJ2-7; D remains unclear. With 2 bases removed from V and 3 bases from J, the gap between germline ends came to 17 bases. CDR1 is WNHNN, CDR2 SYGVQD, per germline (reference sequence). This CDR3 is built from 16 residues. The CDR3 nucleotides are TGCGCCAGCAGTGAGACAAGACCCGTCCTAGACTACGAGCAGTACTTC. Translating gives CASSETRPVLDYEQYF.

This chain links TRBV5-1 with TRBJ1-5; TRBD1 might be the D (5 bases). From germline, CDR1 is SGHRS and CDR2 YFSETQ. V lost 0 bases, J lost 0 bases, and 10 bases lay in between. CDR3 size: 16 residues. The CDR3 DNA reads as TGCGCCAGCAGCTTGGATGGGGGATATAGCAATCAGCCCCAGCATTTT. It specifies CASSLDGGYSNQPQHF.

The CDR3 nucleotides are TGTGCCAGCAGCCCCCGGGACAGAATATCCTATGGCTACACCTTC. This encodes CASSPRDRISYGYTF. V is TRBV25-1 and J is TRBJ1-2, with 7 bases identical to TRBD1. V was clipped by 6 bases and J by 4 bases; unmatched bases: 11. From germline, CDR1 is MGHDK and CDR2 SYGVNS. The CDR3 has 15 amino acids.

This clone appeared once. The V and J genes are TRBV27 and TRBJ1-4; a possible D gene is TRBD1 (5 bases). The CDR3 runs 16 residues. Between the trimmed V and J ends, which lost 6 bases and 6 bases, there was a span of 20 bases. From germline, CDR1 is MNHEY and CDR2 SMNVEV (reference sequence). DNA for the CDR3: TGTGCCAGCAGCCCGGACCGGGACCCCCAGGATGAAAAACTGTTTTTT. Protein sequence: CASSPDRDPQDEKLFF.

The chain couples TRBV4-1 to TRBJ2-7; D unclear. This CDR3 is built from 16 residues. The germline V gene encodes CDR1 MGHRA and CDR2 YSYEKL. Trimming shortened V by 0 bases and J by 0 bases, and 12 bases separated the two germline ends. CDR3 protein: CASSQDLPQSSYEQYF. CDR3 bases: TGCGCCAGCAGCCAAGATCTCCCTCAGAGCTCCTACGAGCAGTACTTC.

Regarding this clone: Other DNA sequences in this sample translate to the same CDR3. V and J are TRBV18 and TRBJ1-1, with TRBD1 as a possible D gene (6 bases). CDR1 is KGHSH and CDR2 is LQKENI in the germline V gene. The length of the CDR3 is 13 residues. V gave up 5 bases and J gave up 2 bases, with 9 bases separating them. The chain's CDR3 is CASSGQLNTEAFF. The CDR3 DNA is TGTGCCAGCTCAGGACAGTTAAACACTGAAGCTTTCTTT. Full variable domain (missing parts from reference TRBV18 and TRBJ1-1): NAGVMQNPRHLVRRRGQEARLRCSPMKGHSHVYWYRQLPEEGLKFMVYLQKENIIDESGMPKERFSAEFPKEGPSILRIQQVVRGDSAAYFCASSGQLNTEAFFGQGTRLTVV.

Comment on this clone: At the DNA level, this CDR3 is encoded by other sequences in the same sample as well. J is TRBJ2-2 and V is TRBV11-3, with a possible D match to TRBD2 (6 bases). Trimming cost V 0 bases and J 6 bases, with 8 bases left between them. The CDR3 loop spans 14 amino acids. The V gene's germline CDR1 is SGHNT and CDR2 YENEEA. The CDR3 spells CASSLDRGSGELFF. Here the CDR3 DNA reads TGTGCCAGCAGCTTAGATCGGGGGTCCGGGGAGCTGTTTTTT.

With respect to this clone: Other DNA sequences in this sample translate to the same CDR3. The chain combines TRBV7-2 with TRBJ2-7; D might be TRBD1 (5 bases). The V gene lost 5 bases and the J gene lost 3 bases, with 8 bases spanning the gap. The CDR3 is made up of 12 amino acids. Germline V lookup: CDR1 SGHTA, CDR2 FQGNSA. CDR3 sequence: CASSVDSYEQYF. In DNA, the CDR3 is TGTGCCAGCAGCGTCGACAGCTACGAGCAGTACTTC.

This sequence joins TRBV5-1 and TRBJ2-2; 8 nucleotides agree with TRBD2. The CDR3 is 15 residues long. V shed 4 bases and J 6 bases; nucleotides not matched to a gene: 8. Germline V gives CDR1 SGHRS, CDR2 YFSETQ. The CDR3 bases are TGCGCCAGCAGCCCTGGGACTAGTTTACCCGGGGAGCTGTTTTTT. Protein: CASSPGTSLPGELFF.

V and J are TRBV30 and TRBJ1-6; possible D gene TRBD1, 6 bases. V lost 2 bases, J lost 7 bases, and 18 bases lay in between. The CDR3 runs to 16 residues. Germline V CDR1 and CDR2: GTSNPN, SVGIG (reference sequence). This CDR3 is CAWSHTGTFENSPLHF. The CDR3 nucleotides read TGTGCCTGGAGTCATACGGGGACATTTGAAAATTCACCCCTCCACTTT.

The chain combines TRBV30 with TRBJ1-1; D ambiguous. V lost 4 bases to trimming and J lost 7 bases, with 16 bases between them. The CDR3 runs to 13 residues. Germline-derived CDR1 and CDR2 are GTSNPN and SVGIG (reference sequence). CDR3 DNA: TGTGCCTGGACCCCTCATGAGGAGGTTGAAGCTTTCTTT. The encoded protein is CAWTPHEEVEAFF.

The chain uses TRBV4-1 and TRBJ1-6; 7 bases are shared with TRBD1. Trimming at V came to 3 bases and at J to 16 bases, leaving 15 bases not matched to a gene. The CDR3 contains 15 residues. Germline V gene sequence: CDR1 MGHRA, CDR2 YSYEKL. The CDR3 coding sequence is TGCGCCAGCAGCCAGCAACAGGGGCCGTTCTCCTTTCTCCACTTT. Translated: CASSQQQGPFSFLHF.

The chain uses TRBV25-1 and TRBJ2-7; tentative D call: TRBD1 (6 bases). The CDR3 contains 15 residues. From germline, CDR1 is MGHDK and CDR2 SYGVNS. V lost 3 bases and J 4 bases, leaving 16 bases between the germline ends. CDR3 in DNA: TGTGCCAGCAGTGAGAACCTAGGGGGACGGTACGAGCAGTACTTC. This encodes CASSENLGGRYEQYF.

The V call is TRBV10-3, the J call TRBJ2-7, with 7 bases that match TRBD2. Germline lookup yields CDR1 ENHRY and CDR2 SYGVKD. CDR3 length: 11 residues. V trimming: 11 bases; J trimming: 5 bases; junction bases outside the gene matches: 6. The CDR3 region has the DNA TGTGCCGCCGCGGGGGACGACGAGCAGTACTTC. Protein product: CAAAGDDEQYF.

The chain recombines TRBV6-5 with TRBJ2-7; TRBD2 agrees at 7 bases. CDR1 and CDR2 from the germline V gene are MNHEY and SVGAGI. Trimming removed 0 bases from V and 9 bases from J; junction bases left unmatched: 2. This CDR3 is built from 12 residues. The CDR3 region has the DNA TGTGCCAGCAGTTACTCAGGGGAGGGGCAGTACTTC. It is translated as CASSYSGEGQYF.

In this sample, this clone turned up a few times. As DNA, the CDR3 is TGTGCCAGCAGCTTGGCGGGACAGGCTTCACCCCTCCACTTT. Protein sequence: CASSLAGQASPLHF. This chain joins TRBV5-6 and TRBJ1-6, with 8 bases aligning to TRBD1. The V and J ends lost 0 bases and 9 bases, in that order; junction bases with no gene match: 2. Germline V gives CDR1 SGHDT, CDR2 YYEEEE. The CDR3 sequence is 14 residues long.

The V call is TRBV4-2, the J call TRBJ1-6, with 7 bases lining up with TRBD1. V lost 1 base to trimming and J lost 8 bases; unmatched junction nucleotides: 8. CDR3 length: 16 residues. Germline CDR1 and CDR2: LGHNA and YNFKEQ. The CDR3 DNA sequence: TGTGCCAGCAGCCAAGGCCCCCAGGGGGTGGATTCACCCCTCCACTTT. It specifies CASSQGPQGVDSPLHF.

The rearrangement links TRBV25-1 to TRBJ1-3, with D possibly being TRBD1 (5 bases). Germline V gene lookup returns CDR1 MGHDK and CDR2 SYGVNS. The CDR3 has 14 amino acids. Trimming left V 1 base short and J 4 bases short, with 8 bases between. CDR3 loop: CASSEFGGGNTIYF. The CDR3 DNA is TGTGCCAGCAGTGAATTCGGGGGGGGAAACACCATATATTTT.

The V call is TRBV30, the J call TRBJ2-3, with D unresolved. With 1 base removed from V and 3 bases from J, the gap between germline ends came to 14 bases. The CDR3 consists of 15 residues. Looked up from germline, CDR1 is GTSNPN and CDR2 is SVGIG (reference sequence). The CDR3 nucleotides are TGTGCCTGGAGTGCGCCAAGAATAGGGACAGATACGCAGTATTTT. Its translation is CAWSAPRIGTDTQYF.

The CDR3 coding sequence is TGTGCCAGCAGCCAAACAGGTTCGGTGATCAAGTGGGATACGCAGTATTTT. As protein: CASSQTGSVIKWDTQYF. The chain uses TRBV14 and TRBJ2-3, with a weak D call TRBD1 (5 bases). Trimming removed 2 bases at V and 6 bases at J, with 21 bases between. Germline assignment: CDR1 SGHDN and CDR2 FVKESK. The CDR3 is 17 amino acids.